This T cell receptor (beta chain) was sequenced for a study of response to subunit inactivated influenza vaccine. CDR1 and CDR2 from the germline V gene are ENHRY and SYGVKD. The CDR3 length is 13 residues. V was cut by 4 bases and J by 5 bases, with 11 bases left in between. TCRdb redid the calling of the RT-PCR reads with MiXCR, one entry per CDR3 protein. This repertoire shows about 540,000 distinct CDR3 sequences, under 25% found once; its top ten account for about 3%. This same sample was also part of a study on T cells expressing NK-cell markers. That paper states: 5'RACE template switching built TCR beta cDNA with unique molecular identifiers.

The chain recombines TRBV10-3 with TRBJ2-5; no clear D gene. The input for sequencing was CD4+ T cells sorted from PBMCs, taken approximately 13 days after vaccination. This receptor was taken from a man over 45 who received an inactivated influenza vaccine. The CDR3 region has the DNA TGTGCCATCAGTGGGCTGCGCGAGGAGACCCAGTACTTC. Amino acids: CAISGLREETQYF.